These 27 T cell receptor beta chains share one sample of origin, sequenced in a study of PD-L1 blockade in urothelial cancer. Assay used: immunoSEQ multiplex PCR; TCRdb lists only in-frame clones, some missing. The sample lists 33,000 or so clones; roughly four fifths were seen once. The source was PBMCs, collected around atezolizumab (anti-PD-L1) treatment. These receptors were obtained from a man in his 70s with urothelial cancer.

The chain combines TRBV6-5 with TRBJ1-1; TRBD1 is a possible D gene (6 bases). The germline gives CDR1 MNHEY, CDR2 SVGAGI. The length of the CDR3 is 14 residues. The V and J ends lost 2 bases and 5 bases respectively, with 12 bases between them. CDR3 protein: CASSYRRGGTEAFF. The CDR3 DNA reads as TGTGCCAGCAGTTACCGGAGGGGGGGTACTGAAGCTTTCTTT.

This clone came up once. The chain uses TRBV15 and TRBJ2-1, with 11 bases aligning to TRBD2. The V gene's germline CDR1 is LNHNV and CDR2 YYDKDF (reference sequence). The ends lost 4 bases at V and 5 bases at J; junction bases unmatched: 4. The CDR3 length is 15 residues. This CDR3 is CATSTTSGGHNEQFF. The CDR3 DNA reads as TGTGCCACCAGCACTACTAGCGGGGGACACAATGAGCAGTTCTTC.

J is TRBJ1-5 and V is TRBV5-1; TRBD1 matches at 9 bases. With V trimmed by 4 bases and J by 6 bases, 5 bases remained unmatched. The CDR3 covers 14 residues. The germline CDR1 and CDR2 sequences are SGHRS and YFSETQ. This CDR3 reads CASSPGTGSQPQHF. Written as DNA, the CDR3 is TGCGCCAGCAGCCCCGGGACAGGGAGTCAGCCCCAGCATTTT.

The V call is TRBV7-6, the J call TRBJ2-7; 7 positions agree with TRBD2. The trim removed 4 bases at V and 4 bases at J, leaving 7 bases unmatched. The CDR3 runs to 14 residues. The germline V gene has CDR1 SGHVS and CDR2 FNYEAQ. This chain's CDR3 is CASSSTGGGYEQYF. CDR3 bases: TGTGCCAGCAGCTCCACGGGAGGCGGATACGAGCAGTACTTC.

The V gene is TRBV5-6, the J gene TRBJ1-1; D not resolved. Germline CDR1 reads SGHDT; CDR2 reads YYEEEE. CDR3 size: 16 residues. V was cut by 4 bases and J by 1 base, with 17 bases left in between. CDR3 in amino acids: CASSPTRGYGNTEAFF. The CDR3 DNA reads TGTGCCAGCAGCCCAACCCGCGGTTATGGGAACACTGAAGCTTTCTTT.

CDR3 sequence (DNA): TGTGCCATCAGGGACAGGGGAGAAGCTTTCTTT. Its protein is CAIRDRGEAFF. The chain couples TRBV10-3 to TRBJ1-1; the match to TRBD1 covers 9 bases. From germline, CDR1 is ENHRY and CDR2 SYGVKD. CDR3 length: 11 amino acids. With 6 bases clipped from V and 8 bases from J, the junction kept 1 base outside the gene matches.

The chain combines TRBV7-3 with TRBJ2-3; 8 bases map to TRBD2. This CDR3 is 16 amino acids long. J gave up 1 base and V 5 bases, and 8 bases lay outside the gene matches. Looked up from germline, CDR1 is SGHTA and CDR2 is FQGTGA. CDR3 protein: CASSPSGGGGTDTQYF. The CDR3, as DNA: TGTGCCAGCAGCCCCTCCGGGGGGGGCGGCACAGATACGCAGTATTTT.

The V call is TRBV5-1, the J call TRBJ2-5; D is ambiguous. Between the trimmed V and J ends, which lost 0 bases and 6 bases, there was a span of 9 bases. CDR1 is SGHRS, CDR2 YFSETQ, per germline. This CDR3 is 13 amino acids long. CDR3: CASSLGGVKTQYF. The CDR3 DNA is TGCGCCAGCAGCTTGGGAGGTGTGAAGACCCAGTACTTC.

The CDR3: CASSTWTSGEQFF. The DNA of the CDR3 is TGTGCCAGCAGTACCTGGACTAGCGGGGAGCAGTTCTTC. The chain uses TRBV27 and TRBJ2-1; 11 bases map to TRBD2. The V gene's germline CDR1 is MNHEY and CDR2 SMNVEV (reference sequence). Germline trimming cut 5 bases from V and 10 bases from J; bases unmatched to any gene: 4. The CDR3 sequence is 13 residues long.

This clone has only one observation. The rearrangement joins TRBV18 to TRBJ1-1; tentative D call: TRBD1 (6 bases). The CDR3 has 14 residues. Per the germline V gene, CDR1 is KGHSH and CDR2 is LQKENI. V gave up 3 bases and J gave up 4 bases, with 12 bases separating them. CDR3 protein: CASSPGADGTEAFF. DNA for the CDR3: TGTGCCAGCTCACCGGGGGCGGATGGCACTGAAGCTTTCTTT.

For the CDR3, the DNA is TGTGCCTGGAGTGGGGGGCAGGGTGAAAAACTGTTTTTT. Protein sequence: CAWSGGQGEKLFF. The chain has TRBV30 and TRBJ1-4, with D perhaps TRBD1 (6 bases). Germline CDR1 reads GTSNPN; CDR2 reads SVGIG (reference sequence). The V gene lost 1 base and the J gene lost 7 bases, with 10 bases spanning the gap. The CDR3 totals 13 residues.

The chain links TRBV21-1 to TRBJ1-6; the D segment call TRBD1 is taken from the table without a DNA check. TRBV21-1 is classified as a pseudogene. The CDR3 has 15 amino acids. CDR3 in DNA: TGTGCCAGCAGCAAACCAGACAGGGATGGCTCACCCCTCCACTTT. Protein sequence: CASSKPDRDGSPLHF.

This chain links TRBV6-5 with TRBJ1-5; 7 positions agree with TRBD1. J was trimmed by 4 bases and V by 5 bases; bases with no gene match: 8. Germline assignment: CDR1 MNHEY and CDR2 SVGAGI. This CDR3 has 15 amino acids. The chain's CDR3 is CASSPTGTANQPQHF. The CDR3 DNA sequence: TGTGCCAGCAGTCCTACCGGGACAGCAAATCAGCCCCAGCATTTT.

This rearrangement joins TRBV6-6 to TRBJ2-7; D gene ambiguous. Germline CDR1 MNHNY, CDR2 SVGAGI (reference sequence). The CDR3 has 14 residues. The ends were cut back, 0 bases at V and 3 bases at J, with 9 bases in the middle. This CDR3 reads CASSYSSPFYEQYF. The CDR3 DNA follows: TGTGCCAGCAGTTACTCGTCCCCTTTCTACGAGCAGTACTTC.

V is TRBV4-3 and J is TRBJ2-2; D is uncertain. V gave up 1 base and J gave up 2 bases, with 8 bases separating them. This CDR3 region has 15 residues. CDR1 and CDR2 (germline): LGHNA, YSLEER. CDR3 sequence (DNA): TGCGCCAGCAGCCAAGTTACATCCAACACCGGGGAGCTGTTTTTT. It translates to CASSQVTSNTGELFF.

This chain joins TRBV2 and TRBJ1-4, with 7 bases identical to TRBD1. CDR3 length equals 15 residues. J was trimmed by 7 bases and V by 3 bases; bases with no gene match: 8. Germline V gene data show CDR1 as SNHLY and CDR2 as FYNNEI. CDR3 sequence reads: CASSDGGRGIEKLFF. CDR3 DNA sequence: TGTGCCAGCAGTGACGGTGGCAGGGGGATTGAAAAACTGTTTTTT.

The chain joins TRBV7-4 to TRBJ2-3, with TRBD2 matching over 7 bases. The CDR3 runs 16 residues. The germline V gene encodes CDR1 SGHVT and CDR2 SQSDAQ. The V and J ends lost 4 bases and 4 bases, in that order; junction bases with no gene match: 11. This CDR3 reads CASSSWTRMCSDTQYF. The CDR3 nucleotides are TGTGCCAGCAGCTCCTGGACTAGAATGTGTTCAGATACGCAGTATTTT.

This sequence joins TRBV28 and TRBJ2-6; weak D call: TRBD2 (5 bases). Trimming shortened V by 10 bases and J by 4 bases, and 11 bases separated the two germline ends. CDR3 size: 13 residues. Germline CDR1 is MDHEN and CDR2 is SYDVKM. Here the CDR3 DNA reads TGTGCCACAGAGGGAACCGGGGCCAACGTCCTGACTTTC. As protein: CATEGTGANVLTF.

V is TRBV10-3 and J is TRBJ1-1; 10 nucleotides align to TRBD1. Germline assignment: CDR1 ENHRY and CDR2 SYGVKD. The ends lost 8 bases at V and 0 bases at J; junction bases unmatched: 9. The CDR3 has 16 residues. CDR3 sequence reads: CAICRGQGPLNTEAFF. The CDR3 DNA is TGTGCCATCTGCAGGGGACAGGGGCCTTTGAACACTGAAGCTTTCTTT.

The rearrangement links TRBV6-6 to TRBJ1-2, with D possibly TRBD1 on 6 matching bases. Germline V gene lookup returns CDR1 MNHNY and CDR2 SVGAGI (reference sequence). V gave up 4 bases and J gave up 5 bases, with 17 bases separating them. CDR3 size: 15 residues. This CDR3 is CASSLPQGNGYGYTF. The CDR3 nucleotides are TGTGCCAGCAGTTTACCGCAGGGGAATGGGTATGGCTACACCTTC.

The chain has TRBV28 and TRBJ2-7, with TRBD2 as a possible D gene (5 bases). Germline loops: CDR1 MDHEN, CDR2 SYDVKM. The CDR3 covers 15 residues. The V end lost 6 bases, the J end lost 0 bases, and 15 bases lay between the germline ends. CDR3 nucleotide sequence: TGTGCCAGCAGCCGTCGGGGATACAGCTCCTACGAGCAGTACTTC. Amino acids: CASSRRGYSSYEQYF.

The chain recombines TRBV6-6 with TRBJ2-3, with TRBD2 matching 11 bases. The CDR3 consists of 16 residues. With V trimmed by 5 bases and J by 2 bases, 6 bases remained unmatched. Germline V gives CDR1 MNHNY, CDR2 SVGAGI (reference sequence). The CDR3 DNA reads TGTGCCAGCAGTCTCATAGCGGGAGGGTACACAGATACGCAGTATTTT. This codes for CASSLIAGGYTDTQYF.

This chain uses TRBV27 with TRBJ1-4; D remains ambiguous. CDR1 is MNHEY, CDR2 SMNVEV, per germline (reference sequence). This CDR3 is built from 14 residues. V dropped 2 bases and J dropped 7 bases, with 11 bases sitting between them. The CDR3 spells CASSLRGKREKLFF. CDR3 DNA sequence: TGTGCCAGCAGTTTAAGAGGAAAACGTGAAAAACTGTTTTTT.

The V and J genes are TRBV6-5 and TRBJ2-5; 11 nucleotides line up with TRBD2. Per the germline V gene, CDR1 is MNHEY and CDR2 is SVGAGI. The CDR3 is 15 residues long. V shed 4 bases and J 5 bases; nucleotides not matched to a gene: 6. In DNA, the CDR3 is TGTGCCAGCAGTTTGACTAGCGGGGAGTGGGAGACCCAGTACTTC. It encodes CASSLTSGEWETQYF.

This clone has only a few counts. The rearrangement joins TRBV28 to TRBJ2-7; TRBD1 matches 8 bases. CDR1 and CDR2 (germline): MDHEN, SYDVKM. V shed 6 bases and J 4 bases; nucleotides not matched to a gene: 8. This CDR3 has 14 amino acids. As DNA, the CDR3 is TGTGCCAGCAGCCAAGACCAGGGGGCTTACGAGCAGTACTTC. Protein sequence: CASSQDQGAYEQYF.

For the CDR3, the DNA is TGTGCCAGCAGTTCTCTTAATGAGCAGTTCTTC. Its translation is CASSSLNEQFF. V gene TRBV6-5 combines with J gene TRBJ2-1; unclear D gene. Germline loops: CDR1 MNHEY, CDR2 SVGAGI. V lost 4 bases and J lost 7, with 5 bases in between. This CDR3 contains 11 residues.

This clone has a handful of counts. The same CDR3 can be traced to other DNA sequences in this sample. V is TRBV18 and J is TRBJ2-3; 10 bases match TRBD1. Losses at the gene ends were 0 bases for V and 6 bases for J; bases not matched to a gene: 9. This CDR3 is built from 17 residues. Germline CDR1 and CDR2: KGHSH and LQKENI. The CDR3 protein is CASSPPNGQGEVDTQYF. DNA for the CDR3: TGTGCCAGCTCACCACCAAACGGACAGGGGGAGGTGGATACGCAGTATTTT. The complete variable domain, with remaining parts taken from reference TRBV18 and TRBJ2-3, reads NAGVMQNPRHLVRRRGQEARLRCSPMKGHSHVYWYRQLPEEGLKFMVYLQKENIIDESGMPKERFSAEFPKEGPSILRIQQVVRGDSAAYFCASSPPNGQGEVDTQYFGPGTRLTVL.